The present T cell receptor beta chain was sequenced within a study of identical twins. Regarding the study as a whole: With abundant cord blood beta clonotypes, insertions were fewer; memory repertoires showed no such pattern. Conclusions relied on cross-sectional statistical analysis, not following the same donors.

The V gene end was trimmed by 1 base and the J gene end by 5 bases; junction bases not matched to a gene: 5. Looked up from germline, CDR1 is SEHNR and CDR2 is FQNEAQ (reference sequence). There are 14 residues in the CDR3. Template switching (which added a universal primer site) was used, and cDNA carried unique molecular identifiers. A single record per CDR3 protein comes from TCRdb applying MiXCR to the 5' RACE reads. Among around 530,000 distinct CDR3 sequences listed, approximately 16% were seen once. Details on this clonotype: Its antigen is unknown.

A further study also used this sample, focusing on yellow fever vaccine responses in identical twins.

The V gene is TRBV7-9, the J gene TRBJ2-7; 7 nucleotides agree with TRBD1. This TCR came from a woman in her late teens or twenties in good health. What was sequenced was CD4+ T cells sorted from blood. Written as DNA, the CDR3 is TGTGCCAGCAGCTTAGAGGGGGCAGCACACGAGCAGTACGTC. It specifies CASSLEGAAHEQYV.